The clone carrying this T cell receptor (beta chain) appeared a few times. Its antigen is not identified. This record belongs to a study of vaccination and CD4 T cells after COVID-19. Researchers used the Oncomine TCR Beta short-read assay to sequence DNA from cultured CD4+ T cells. TCRdb itself ran the PCR reads through MiXCR, one entry per CDR3 protein. The sample includes 2,500 to 3,000 distinct CDR3 sequences, roughly two fifths of them seen just once. The sample's treatment: approximately 10-day PBMC culture with coronavirus spike peptide pools or control peptides (ViraFEST assay). Prior to the COVID-19 pandemic (2011-2018), the unexposed donor's CD4+ T cells were collected. Sequenced material: CD4+ T cells from blood, cultured in vitro. The sequence was obtained from a human donor in good health.

DNA for the CDR3: TGCAGTGCTAGAGAGTTGCGGGAGGCAGATACGCAGTATTTT. It codes for CSARELREADTQYF. The chain couples TRBV20-1 to TRBJ2-3; 8 bases map to TRBD2. This CDR3 comprises 14 residues. The germline gives CDR1 DFQATT, CDR2 SNEGSKA (reference sequence). The ends lost 0 bases at V and 4 bases at J; junction bases unmatched: 3.